The 22 T cell receptor beta chains listed next were all sequenced from one sample in a study of Ad26.COV2.S vaccination and SARS-CoV-2 variants. Some clones are missing from TCRdb's copy, which holds only in-frame ones; the method was immunoSEQ multiplex PCR. The repertoire holds 400,000 to 500,000 clones, with approximately 88% as singletons. Treatment given: 15 to 20 received Ad26.COV2.S at low or high dose, single or two shots; about 5 received placebo; per-sample allocation not given. Sampling was done on day 63 after the first vaccine or placebo injection. This material consisted of peripheral blood, taken in a trial of Ad26.COV2.S vaccine versus placebo. These receptors all stem from a person aged 18-65 years who received the Ad26.COV2.S COVID-19 vaccine or a placebo.

The gene calls are TRBV9 and TRBJ2-1, with 10 bases fitting TRBD2. The CDR3 spans 17 residues. J lost 6 bases, V lost 3 bases, and 12 bases had no gene match. Per germline, CDR1 SGDLS and CDR2 YYNGEE. The chain's CDR3 is CASSESGGAGYSNEQFF. The CDR3 nucleotides read TGTGCCAGCAGCGAGAGCGGGGGGGCCGGGTATTCCAATGAGCAGTTCTTC.

This sequence joins TRBV24-1 and TRBJ2-1; no clear D. CDR1 is KGHDR, CDR2 SFDVKD, per germline. This CDR3 is built from 11 residues. The V end lost 9 bases, the J end lost 7 bases, and 9 bases lay between the germline ends. The CDR3: CATRDGNEQFF. The CDR3 DNA sequence: TGTGCCACCCGCGATGGGAATGAGCAGTTCTTC.

Only one count was recorded for this clone. The V gene is TRBV9, the J gene TRBJ2-3; D is uncertain. The V gene's germline CDR1 is SGDLS and CDR2 YYNGEE. There are 15 residues in the CDR3. Trimming cost V 3 bases and J 2 bases, with 13 bases left between them. The chain's CDR3 is CASSGGVWATDTQYF. DNA for the CDR3: TGTGCCAGCAGCGGCGGTGTGTGGGCCACAGATACGCAGTATTTT.

The chain has TRBV4-1 and TRBJ2-3; weak D call: TRBD1 (8 bases). Trimming took 4 bases from V and 3 from J, leaving 17 bases between them. This CDR3 region has 16 residues. From germline, CDR1 is MGHRA and CDR2 YSYEKL. The CDR3: CASSLRTGGDTDTQYF. CDR3 coding DNA: TGCGCCAGCAGCCTTAGAACAGGGGGGGATACAGATACGCAGTATTTT.

J is TRBJ1-5 and V is TRBV7-2, with unresolved D. Germline V gene sequence: CDR1 SGHTA, CDR2 FQGNSA. Trimming cost V 2 bases and J 0 bases, with 5 bases left between them. The CDR3 runs to 14 residues. In DNA form, the CDR3 reads TGTGCCAGCAGCTTAACGCATAGCAATCAGCCCCAGCATTTT. Protein product: CASSLTHSNQPQHF.

The sample holds one count of this clone. V usage is TRBV27 and J usage is TRBJ1-1; D remains ambiguous. The CDR3 extends over 14 amino acids. Germline V lookup: CDR1 MNHEY, CDR2 SMNVEV (reference sequence). V shed 5 bases and J shed 1 base, with 11 bases lying between them. CDR3 amino acids: CASSTRPWNTEAFF. CDR3 DNA sequence: TGTGCCAGCAGTACCCGACCGTGGAACACTGAAGCTTTCTTT.

The chain is built from TRBV3-1 (or the pseudogene TRBV3-2) and TRBJ2-7; D not certain. This CDR3 is built from 13 residues. In germline, CDR1 is LGHDT, CDR2 YNNKEL (reference sequence). Between the trimmed V and J ends, which lost 0 bases and 2 bases, there was a span of 5 bases. CDR3 in amino acids: CASSQDIAYEQYF. CDR3 bases: TGTGCCAGCAGCCAAGATATTGCCTACGAGCAGTACTTC.

The rearrangement links TRBV5-6 to TRBJ1-1; 7 bases are a match to TRBD1. The CDR3 is made up of 15 amino acids. The ends lost 3 bases at V and 5 bases at J; junction bases unmatched: 10. From germline, CDR1 is SGHDT and CDR2 YYEEEE. The CDR3 sequence is CASSSPTGRDTEAFF. DNA of the CDR3: TGTGCCAGCAGCTCCCCGACAGGGCGGGATACTGAAGCTTTCTTT.

Worth noting for this clone: Different DNA sequences within this sample yield the same CDR3. The chain joins TRBV12-3 or TRBV12-4 to TRBJ1-5, with D perhaps matching TRBD1 (5 bases). This CDR3 has 13 amino acids. Trimming removed 3 bases from V and 5 bases from J, with 8 bases in between. CDR3 in DNA: TGTGCCAGCAGTTTGCGGGGACATCAGCCCCAGCATTTT. Amino acids: CASSLRGHQPQHF.

The chain uses TRBV6-5 and TRBJ1-5; D not resolved. The CDR3 sequence is 14 residues long. CDR1 is MNHEY and CDR2 is SVGAGI in the germline V gene. V was clipped by 2 bases and J by 3 bases, with 8 bases between them. The CDR3 region is CASSYRQSNQPQHF. DNA for the CDR3: TGTGCCAGCAGTTACAGACAATCCAATCAGCCCCAGCATTTT.

In this sample, this clone turned up a few times. This chain joins TRBV7-3 and TRBJ2-7, with TRBD2 matching 7 bases. Germline V CDR1 and CDR2: SGHTA, FQGTGA. J gave up 0 bases and V 6 bases, and 8 bases lay outside the gene matches. This CDR3 has 15 residues. This CDR3 reads CASSPAGGDSYEQYF. The CDR3 nucleotides are TGTGCCAGCAGTCCTGCTGGGGGGGACTCCTACGAGCAGTACTTC.

The chain is built from TRBV28 and TRBJ2-1; 7 positions match TRBD1. CDR1 is MDHEN and CDR2 is SYDVKM in the germline V gene. The trim removed 5 bases at V and 0 bases at J, leaving 7 bases unmatched. CDR3 length: 16 amino acids. The CDR3 sequence: CASSPPTGASYNEQFF. CDR3 DNA: TGTGCCAGCAGTCCTCCTACAGGGGCCTCCTACAATGAGCAGTTCTTC.

This chain uses TRBV12-3 or TRBV12-4 with TRBJ2-7; no clear D. CDR3 size: 13 residues. V was pared by 0 bases and J by 4 bases, with 7 bases between. The CDR3 DNA is TGTGCCAGCAGTTTAGCGCCCCCTTACGAGCAGTACTTC. Its protein is CASSLAPPYEQYF.

For this clone: A read error may account for a junction end that differs from germline. At the DNA level, this CDR3 is encoded by other sequences in the same sample as well. V gene TRBV7-9 combines with J gene TRBJ1-3; unclear D gene. Germline CDR1 and CDR2: SEHNR and FQNEAQ (reference sequence). This CDR3 is 18 amino acids long. CDR3 sequence: CASSLAPRHRISGNTIYF. CDR3 nucleotides: TGTGCCAGCAGTTTAGCGCCTAGACATCGTATCTCTGGAAACACCATATATTTT.

The J gene is TRBJ1-1, the V gene TRBV7-9; weak D call: TRBD1 (5 bases). The CDR3 is made up of 12 amino acids. CDR1 is SEHNR and CDR2 is FQNEAQ in the germline V gene (reference sequence). V lost 5 bases and J 3 bases, leaving 7 bases between the germline ends. CDR3 region: CASSPGDTEAFF. CDR3 nucleotides: TGTGCCAGCAGCCCGGGGGACACTGAAGCTTTCTTT.

The chain has TRBV5-4 and TRBJ1-1; tentatively, D is TRBD1 (6 bases). V was clipped by 4 bases and J by 7 bases, with 20 bases between them. CDR3 length: 15 amino acids. CDR1 is SGHNT, CDR2 YYREEE, per germline (reference sequence). The CDR3 is CASSQSHGGQDEAFF. The CDR3 DNA reads as TGTGCCAGCAGCCAGTCGCATGGGGGGCAAGATGAAGCTTTCTTT.

The chain combines TRBV7-2 with TRBJ2-5; 9 nucleotides agree with TRBD2. CDR1 and CDR2 from the germline V gene are SGHTA and FQGNSA. J lost 0 bases, V lost 2 bases, and 7 bases had no gene match. This CDR3 comprises 17 residues. The CDR3 DNA is TGTGCCAGCAGCTTATTACCTAGCGGGGTGTACCAAGAGACCCAGTACTTC. Translating it yields CASSLLPSGVYQETQYF.

The chain has TRBV5-4 and TRBJ2-7; D gene uncertain. CDR1 is SGHNT and CDR2 is YYREEE in the germline V gene (reference sequence). The CDR3 sequence is 13 residues long. Deletions cut 4 bases from V and 3 bases from J, with 11 bases between. The CDR3, as DNA: TGTGCCAGCAGCCCGGCCCTGGACTACGAGCAGTACTTC. Its translation: CASSPALDYEQYF.

The J gene is TRBJ1-4, the V gene TRBV28, with D unclear. V gave up 3 bases and J gave up 8 bases, with 13 bases separating them. This CDR3 has 14 amino acids. Germline V gene lookup returns CDR1 MDHEN and CDR2 SYDVKM. The CDR3 here is CASSFFHLQEKLFF. The CDR3 nucleotides are TGTGCCAGCAGTTTTTTCCATTTGCAGGAAAAACTGTTTTTT.

The count of this clone is one. The genes are TRBV19 and TRBJ1-1, with D maybe TRBD1 (6 bases). Trimming removed 5 bases at V and 4 bases at J, with 11 bases between. The V gene's germline CDR1 is LNHDA and CDR2 SQIVND (reference sequence). The CDR3 totals 13 residues. The CDR3 here is CASSPGQFTEAFF. DNA for the CDR3: TGTGCCAGTAGTCCCGGACAGTTCACTGAAGCTTTCTTT.

The genes are TRBV7-2 and TRBJ1-5; the D is unclear. V was shortened by 2 bases and J by 1 base, with 9 bases between the two germline ends. This CDR3 has 15 residues. Germline V gene data show CDR1 as SGHTA and CDR2 as FQGNSA. The CDR3 DNA reads as TGTGCCAGCAGCTTACTAACTGCCAGCAATCAGCCCCAGCATTTT. Its protein is CASSLLTASNQPQHF.

The chain is built from TRBV7-2 and TRBJ1-2, with 7 bases identical to TRBD1. V trimming: 0 bases; J trimming: 6 bases; junction bases outside the gene matches: 7. CDR3 size: 15 residues. Germline V CDR1 and CDR2: SGHTA, FQGNSA. The CDR3 here is CASSLARQGRDGYTF. The CDR3 DNA is TGTGCCAGCAGCTTAGCTAGACAGGGAAGAGATGGCTACACCTTC. The complete variable domain, with remaining parts taken from reference TRBV7-2 and TRBJ1-2, reads GAGVSQSPSNKVTEKGKDVELRCDPISGHTALYWYRQSLGQGLEFLIYFQGNSAPDKSGLPSDRFSAERTGGSVSTLTIQRTQQEDSAVYLCASSLARQGRDGYTFGSGTRLTVV.